Listed here are 12 T cell receptor beta chains from one sample, sequenced in a study of blood T cell repertoires in COVID-19. Measured with immunoSEQ multiplex PCR; TCRdb has only the in-frame clones, and not every one. The sample consists of 150,000 to 200,000 clones, 70% to 90% of them appearing once. Sequenced input: peripheral blood. These receptors were taken from a man between 18 and 29 years old with acute or convalescent COVID-19.

V and J are TRBV5-1 and TRBJ1-1; a weak D match, TRBD1 (5 bases). Germline loops: CDR1 SGHRS, CDR2 YFSETQ. With 2 bases removed from V and 4 bases from J, the gap between germline ends came to 24 bases. This CDR3 spans 18 amino acids. The CDR3 sequence is CASSFGQGRDYEATEAFF. As DNA, the CDR3 is TGCGCCAGCAGCTTCGGTCAGGGTAGGGACTATGAGGCCACTGAAGCTTTCTTT.

The chain carries TRBV9 and TRBJ2-1; 11 bases agree with TRBD2. The CDR3 is 18 amino acids. V shed 4 bases, J shed 3 bases, and the junction held 12 bases outside the gene matches. Per the germline V gene, CDR1 is SGDLS and CDR2 is YYNGEE. The CDR3: CASSSSQTSGGNYNEQFF. DNA of the CDR3: TGTGCCAGCAGCTCCTCGCAAACTAGCGGGGGCAACTACAATGAGCAGTTCTTC.

The chain carries TRBV6-5 and TRBJ1-1; possible D gene TRBD1, 5 bases. The CDR3 spans 13 residues. Germline values: CDR1 MNHEY, CDR2 SVGAGI. V lost 7 bases and J 7 bases, leaving 16 bases between the germline ends. CDR3 bases: TGTGCCAGCACCCGAGGAGGGGCTTATGAAGCTTTCTTT. Residues: CASTRGGAYEAFF.

This chain links TRBV4-1 with TRBJ1-2; the D is unclear. CDR1 and CDR2 from the germline V gene are MGHRA and YSYEKL. This CDR3 is 16 amino acids long. The V end lost 0 bases, the J end lost 3 bases, and 14 bases lay between the germline ends. CDR3 sequence reads: CASSQDGSALDYGYTF. The CDR3 DNA follows: TGCGCCAGCAGCCAAGACGGGTCCGCCCTCGACTATGGCTACACCTTC.

V usage is TRBV6-5 and J usage is TRBJ2-1; no reliable D call. V lost 3 bases to trimming and J lost 0 bases, with 9 bases between them. Germline assignment: CDR1 MNHEY and CDR2 SVGAGI. This CDR3 comprises 15 residues. The CDR3 bases are TGTGCCAGCAGTTATATGTCTATCTCCTACAATGAGCAGTTCTTC. It specifies CASSYMSISYNEQFF.

The V gene is TRBV3-1 (or the pseudogene TRBV3-2), the J gene TRBJ2-7; 7 positions agree with TRBD2. This CDR3 comprises 16 residues. Germline values: CDR1 LGHDT, CDR2 YNNKEL (reference sequence). V dropped 1 base and J dropped 3; count of bases not matched to a gene: 9. CDR3 DNA: TGTGCCAGCAGCCAAGCCTCTAGCGGAACTAGCTACGAGCAGTACTTC. It translates to CASSQASSGTSYEQYF.

The chain employs TRBV7-8 and TRBJ2-3, with TRBD1 matching over 8 bases. The germline V gene has CDR1 SGHVS and CDR2 FQNEAQ. J lost 3 bases, V lost 5 bases, and 7 bases had no gene match. The CDR3 runs to 15 residues. This CDR3 reads CASSTNTGGTDTQYF. CDR3 DNA sequence: TGTGCCAGCAGCACAAACACAGGGGGGACAGATACGCAGTATTTT.

J is TRBJ1-2 and V is TRBV6-5; D is unclear. The V gene lost 7 bases and the J gene lost 2 bases, with 14 bases spanning the gap. The CDR3 runs to 14 residues. The germline V gene has CDR1 MNHEY and CDR2 SVGAGI. The CDR3 sequence is CASIYSGLNYGYTF. The CDR3 nucleotides read TGTGCCAGCATCTATTCAGGACTGAACTATGGCTACACCTTC.

The CDR3 loop is CSATPPGLQRTDTQYF. The DNA of the CDR3 is TGCAGCGCCACACCCCCGGGACTCCAACGCACAGATACGCAGTATTTT. The V and J genes are TRBV29-1 and TRBJ2-3; D is perhaps TRBD2 (6 bases). V was pared by 7 bases and J by 1 base, with 21 bases between. The CDR3 length is 16 residues. Looked up from germline, CDR1 is SQVTM and CDR2 is ANQGSEA.

This rearrangement joins TRBV7-3 to TRBJ2-2; 7 nucleotides match TRBD1. This CDR3 contains 15 residues. V shed 5 bases and J 2 bases; nucleotides not matched to a gene: 5. In germline, CDR1 is SGHTA, CDR2 FQGTGA. CDR3: CASSQDRSNTGELFF. Here the CDR3 DNA reads TGTGCCAGCAGCCAGGACAGGAGTAACACCGGGGAGCTGTTTTTT.

This chain connects TRBV12-3 or TRBV12-4 to TRBJ1-1; D not resolved. V lost 6 bases, J lost 4 bases, and 12 bases lay in between. The CDR3 contains 13 residues. CDR3 in amino acids: CASSPGGPTEAFF. The CDR3 bases are TGTGCCAGCAGCCCCGGTGGGCCCACTGAAGCTTTCTTT.

The rearrangement links TRBV11-2 to TRBJ2-2, with 8 bases matching TRBD2. The germline CDR1 and CDR2 sequences are SGHAT and FQNNGV. CDR3 size: 18 residues. With V trimmed by 0 bases and J by 2 bases, 8 bases remained unmatched. The CDR3 DNA reads as TGTGCCAGCAGCTTAGATGCGTGGACTAGCCCTAACACCGGGGAGCTGTTTTTT. It yields the protein CASSLDAWTSPNTGELFF.